The present T cell receptor beta chain was sequenced within a study of shared clonotypes between healthy human individuals. On the study more broadly: Three CD4 naive, three CD4 memory, two CD8 naive and one CD8 memory plate were used per donor. Study-wide results and caveats: Of the naive CD4 clonotypes, around 4.9% were shared across a handful of donors.

As for this clone: The antigen is undetermined.

Trimming removed 5 bases at V and 3 bases at J, with 17 bases between. Looked up from germline, CDR1 is SGHNT and CDR2 is YENEEA. The CDR3 has 16 residues. Clones were sequenced by immunoSEQ multiplex PCR, and TCRdb holds only the in-frame ones, with some missing. The sample has approximately 2,000,000 clones, about nine tenths seen once. The donors were all Caucasian adults (living in Nashville, Tennessee). The investigators split CD4+ cells into a CD45RA+ naive subset and a CD45RA-negative memory subset. The V and J genes are TRBV11-3 and TRBJ2-4; D possibly corresponds to TRBD2 (6 bases). What was sequenced was naive CD4+ T cells from PBMCs. The subset denotes: CD45RA+ positively selected. This receptor was identified in a man aged 18 to 30 in good health. Some clones in this sample may be carry-over from other donors' samples. The CDR3 protein is CASSPPRTGDKNIQYF. DNA for the CDR3: TGTGCCAGCAGCCCGCCCCGGACGGGGGACAAAAACATTCAGTACTTC. Combining the CDR3 with reference TRBV11-3 and TRBJ2-4 gives the whole variable domain EAGVVQSPRYKIIEKKQPVAFWCNPISGHNTLYWYLQNLGQGPELLIRYENEEAVDDSQLPKDRFSAERLKGVDSTLKIQPAELGDSAVYLCASSPPRTGDKNIQYFGAGTRLSVL.